The text below deals with one T cell receptor beta chain. What it recognizes is unknown. This sample stems from a study of cytomegalovirus exposure and HLA in healthy donors. Study-wide findings and caveats: Both high specificity and high sensitivity reportedly marked the classifier's diagnosis of cytomegalovirus status.

The V gene's germline CDR1 is LNHDA and CDR2 SQIVND (reference sequence). The CDR3 covers 14 residues. V dropped 3 bases and J dropped 4; count of bases not matched to a gene: 3. It was with 60 Vbeta and 13 Jbeta primers that the PCR ran. Data came from immunoSEQ multiplex PCR; TCRdb stores just in-frame clones and leaves some out. The profile shows fewer than 350,000 clones, roughly 90% of them singletons. This chain joins TRBV19 and TRBJ2-3; 8 bases fit TRBD1. This TCR was recovered from a woman aged 18 to 35 in good health and CMV-seronegative. Sequencing was carried out using PBMCs. CDR3 in DNA: TGTGCCAGTAGTATCGGACAGGGAGCAGATACGCAGTATTTT. It specifies CASSIGQGADTQYF.